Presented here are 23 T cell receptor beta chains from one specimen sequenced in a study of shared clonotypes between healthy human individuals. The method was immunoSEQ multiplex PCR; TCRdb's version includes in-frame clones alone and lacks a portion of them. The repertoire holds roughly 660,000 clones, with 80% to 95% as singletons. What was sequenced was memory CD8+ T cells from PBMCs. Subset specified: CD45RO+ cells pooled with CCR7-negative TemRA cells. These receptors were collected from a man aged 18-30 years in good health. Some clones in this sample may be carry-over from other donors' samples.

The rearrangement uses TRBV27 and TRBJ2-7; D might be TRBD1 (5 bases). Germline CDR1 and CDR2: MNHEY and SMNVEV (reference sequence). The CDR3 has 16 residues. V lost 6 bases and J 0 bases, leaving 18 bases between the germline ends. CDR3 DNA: TGTGCCAGCAGCTTCTCCACAGGAGACCTCTCCTACGAGCAGTACTTC. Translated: CASSFSTGDLSYEQYF.

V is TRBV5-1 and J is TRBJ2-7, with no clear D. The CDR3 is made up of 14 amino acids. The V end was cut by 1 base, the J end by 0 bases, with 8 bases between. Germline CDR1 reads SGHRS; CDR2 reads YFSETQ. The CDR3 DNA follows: TGCGCCAGCAGCTTGACAGCGAGCTCCTACGAGCAGTACTTC. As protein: CASSLTASSYEQYF. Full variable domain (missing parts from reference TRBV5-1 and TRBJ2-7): KAGVTQTPRYLIKTRGQQVTLSCSPISGHRSVSWYQQTPGQGLQFLFEYFSETQRNKGNFPGRFSGRQFSNSRSEMNVSTLELGDSALYLCASSLTASSYEQYFGPGTRLTVT.

For the CDR3, the DNA is TGTGCCAGTAGTATAGCGGGGGCGAGTGAAACTGAAGCTTTCTTT. This translates into CASSIAGASETEAFF. The V call is TRBV19, the J call TRBJ1-1, with D possibly matching TRBD1 (6 bases). The germline V gene has CDR1 LNHDA and CDR2 SQIVND (reference sequence). The CDR3 spans 15 residues. V was trimmed by 1 base and J by 5 bases, leaving 14 bases between them.

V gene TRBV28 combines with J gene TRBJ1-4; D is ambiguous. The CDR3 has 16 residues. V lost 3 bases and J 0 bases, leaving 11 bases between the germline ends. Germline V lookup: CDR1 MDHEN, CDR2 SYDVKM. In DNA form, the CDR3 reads TGTGCCAGCAGTTTTGGACGGACCGCAACTAATGAAAAACTGTTTTTT. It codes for CASSFGRTATNEKLFF.

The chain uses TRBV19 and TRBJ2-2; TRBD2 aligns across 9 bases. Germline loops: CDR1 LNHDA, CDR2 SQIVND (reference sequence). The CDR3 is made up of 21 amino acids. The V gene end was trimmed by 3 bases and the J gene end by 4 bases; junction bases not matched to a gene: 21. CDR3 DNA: TGTGCCAGTAGTATCACCCGGCTAGCGGGAAAGCCCGGTTATGGCACCGGGGAGCTGTTTTTT. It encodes CASSITRLAGKPGYGTGELFF.

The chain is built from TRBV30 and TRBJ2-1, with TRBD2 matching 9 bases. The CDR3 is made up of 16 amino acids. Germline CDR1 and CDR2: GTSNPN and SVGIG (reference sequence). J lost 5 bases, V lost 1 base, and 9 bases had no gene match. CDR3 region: CAWSASGRRSHNEQFF. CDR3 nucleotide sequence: TGTGCCTGGAGTGCCAGCGGGAGGCGGTCCCACAATGAGCAGTTCTTC.

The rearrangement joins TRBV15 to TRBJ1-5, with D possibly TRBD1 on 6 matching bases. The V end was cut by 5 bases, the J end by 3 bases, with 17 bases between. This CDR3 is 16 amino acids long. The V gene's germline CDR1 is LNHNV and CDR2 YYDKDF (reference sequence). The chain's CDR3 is CATSSTEQGLNQPQHF. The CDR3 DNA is TGTGCCACCAGCTCAACCGAACAGGGCCTCAATCAGCCCCAGCATTTT.

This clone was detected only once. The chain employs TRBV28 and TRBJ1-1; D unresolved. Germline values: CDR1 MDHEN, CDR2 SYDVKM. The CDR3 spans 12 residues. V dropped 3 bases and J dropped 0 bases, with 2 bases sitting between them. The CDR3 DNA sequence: TGTGCCAGCAGTTTGGTGAACACTGAAGCTTTCTTT. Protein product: CASSLVNTEAFF.

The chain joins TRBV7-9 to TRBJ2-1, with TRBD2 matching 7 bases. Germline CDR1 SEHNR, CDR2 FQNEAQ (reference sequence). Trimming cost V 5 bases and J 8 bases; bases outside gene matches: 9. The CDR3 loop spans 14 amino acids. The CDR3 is CASSARGVLDEQFF. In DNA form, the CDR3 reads TGTGCCAGCAGCGCCCGGGGGGTTTTGGATGAGCAGTTCTTC.

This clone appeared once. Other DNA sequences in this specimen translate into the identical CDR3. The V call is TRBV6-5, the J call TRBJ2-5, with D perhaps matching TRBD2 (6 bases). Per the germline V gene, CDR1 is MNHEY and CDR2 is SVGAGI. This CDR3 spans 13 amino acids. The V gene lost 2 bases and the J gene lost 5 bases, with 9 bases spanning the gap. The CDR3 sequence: CASSYGGGETQYF. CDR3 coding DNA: TGTGCCAGCAGTTACGGCGGAGGGGAGACCCAGTACTTC.

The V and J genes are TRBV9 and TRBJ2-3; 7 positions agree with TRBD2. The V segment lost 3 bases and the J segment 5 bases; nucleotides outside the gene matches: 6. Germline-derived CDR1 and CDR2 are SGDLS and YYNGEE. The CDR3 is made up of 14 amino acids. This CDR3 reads CASSGAGVQDTQYF. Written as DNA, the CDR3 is TGTGCCAGCAGCGGGGCGGGAGTTCAAGATACGCAGTATTTT.

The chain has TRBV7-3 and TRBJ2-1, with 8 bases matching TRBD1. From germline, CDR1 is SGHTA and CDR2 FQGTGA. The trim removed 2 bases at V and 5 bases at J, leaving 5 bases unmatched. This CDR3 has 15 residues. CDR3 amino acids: CASSLGQGADNEQFF. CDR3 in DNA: TGTGCCAGCAGCTTAGGCCAGGGGGCGGACAATGAGCAGTTCTTC.

As DNA, the CDR3 is TGTGCCAGCTCACCAGGGGACCCCAATGAGCAGTTCTTC. Translated, it gives CASSPGDPNEQFF. The gene calls are TRBV18 and TRBJ2-1; D assignment may be TRBD1 or TRBD2 (5 bases each). The CDR3 is 13 residues long. V lost 2 bases to trimming and J lost 6 bases, with 8 bases between them. Germline-derived CDR1 and CDR2 are KGHSH and LQKENI.

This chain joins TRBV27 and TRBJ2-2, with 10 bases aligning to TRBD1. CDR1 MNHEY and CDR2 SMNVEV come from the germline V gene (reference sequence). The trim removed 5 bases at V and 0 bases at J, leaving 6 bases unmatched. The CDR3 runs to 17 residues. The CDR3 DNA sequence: TGTGCCAGCAGTCCGGACAGGGGGGCCGCGAACACCGGGGAGCTGTTTTTT. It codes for CASSPDRGAANTGELFF.

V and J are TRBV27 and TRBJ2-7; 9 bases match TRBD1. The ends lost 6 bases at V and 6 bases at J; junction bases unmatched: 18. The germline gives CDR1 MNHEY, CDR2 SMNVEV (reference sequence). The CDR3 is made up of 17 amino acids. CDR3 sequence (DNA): TGTGCCAGCAGGTATACCGGGACAGGGTTTTACAGGGGCGAGCAGTACTTC. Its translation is CASRYTGTGFYRGEQYF.

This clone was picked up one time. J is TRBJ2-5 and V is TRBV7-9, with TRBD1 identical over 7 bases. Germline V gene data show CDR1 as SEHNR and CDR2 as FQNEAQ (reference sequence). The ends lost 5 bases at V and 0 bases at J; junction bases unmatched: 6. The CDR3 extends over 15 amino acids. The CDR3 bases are TGTGCCAGCAGCCGGGACAGTAGCTACCAAGAGACCCAGTACTTC. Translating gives CASSRDSSYQETQYF.

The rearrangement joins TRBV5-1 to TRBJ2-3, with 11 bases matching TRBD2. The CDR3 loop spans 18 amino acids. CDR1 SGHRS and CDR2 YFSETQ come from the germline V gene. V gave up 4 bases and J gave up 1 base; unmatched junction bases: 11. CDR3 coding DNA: TGCGCCAGCAGCCAAAACCCTAGCGGGAGGATGGGCACAGATACGCAGTATTTT. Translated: CASSQNPSGRMGTDTQYF.

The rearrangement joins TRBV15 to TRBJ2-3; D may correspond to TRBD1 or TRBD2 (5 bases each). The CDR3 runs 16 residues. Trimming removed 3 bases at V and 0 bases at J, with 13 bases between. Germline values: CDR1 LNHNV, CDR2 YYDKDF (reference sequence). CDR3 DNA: TGTGCCACCAGCAGGGGGGAAGGGCTCAGCACAGATACGCAGTATTTT. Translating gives CATSRGEGLSTDTQYF.

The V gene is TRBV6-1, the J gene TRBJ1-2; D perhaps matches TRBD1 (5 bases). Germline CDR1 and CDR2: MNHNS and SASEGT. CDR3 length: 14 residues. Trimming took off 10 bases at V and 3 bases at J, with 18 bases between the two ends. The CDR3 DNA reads TGTGCCATTCCCCGCAGGGCCCTTTACTATGGCTACACCTTC. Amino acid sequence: CAIPRRALYYGYTF.

The CDR3 spells CASRTGSGNTIYF. CDR3 DNA: TGTGCCAGCAGGACAGGATCTGGAAACACCATATATTTT. The chain combines TRBV28 with TRBJ1-3; a possible D gene is TRBD1 (6 bases). The V end lost 6 bases, the J end lost 1 base, and 7 bases lay between the germline ends. The length of the CDR3 is 13 residues. CDR1 and CDR2 (germline): MDHEN, SYDVKM.

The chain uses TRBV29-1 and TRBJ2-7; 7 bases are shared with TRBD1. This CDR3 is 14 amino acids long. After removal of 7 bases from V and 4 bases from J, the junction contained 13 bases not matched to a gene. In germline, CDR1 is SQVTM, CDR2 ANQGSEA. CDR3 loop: CSAVGATGEYEQYF. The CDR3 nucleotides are TGCAGCGCAGTCGGTGCCACAGGGGAATACGAGCAGTACTTC.

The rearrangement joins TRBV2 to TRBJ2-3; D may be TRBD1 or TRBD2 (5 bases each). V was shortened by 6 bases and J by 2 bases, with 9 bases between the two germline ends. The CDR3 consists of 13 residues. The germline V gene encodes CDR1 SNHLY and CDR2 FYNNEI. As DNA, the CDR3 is TGTGCCAGCAGGGGACCAGACACAGATACGCAGTATTTT. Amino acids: CASRGPDTDTQYF.

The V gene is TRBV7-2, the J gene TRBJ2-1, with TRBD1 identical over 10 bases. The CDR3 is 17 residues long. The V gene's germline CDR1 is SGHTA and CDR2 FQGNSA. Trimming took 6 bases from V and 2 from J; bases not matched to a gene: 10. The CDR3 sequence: CASSFPLDRGPYNEQFF. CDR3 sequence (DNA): TGTGCCAGCAGTTTCCCCCTCGACAGGGGGCCCTACAATGAGCAGTTCTTC. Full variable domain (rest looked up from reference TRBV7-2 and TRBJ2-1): GAGVSQSPSNKVTEKGKDVELRCDPISGHTALYWYRQSLGQGLEFLIYFQGNSAPDKSGLPSDRFSAERTGGSVSTLTIQRTQQEDSAVYLCASSFPLDRGPYNEQFFGPGTRLTVL.